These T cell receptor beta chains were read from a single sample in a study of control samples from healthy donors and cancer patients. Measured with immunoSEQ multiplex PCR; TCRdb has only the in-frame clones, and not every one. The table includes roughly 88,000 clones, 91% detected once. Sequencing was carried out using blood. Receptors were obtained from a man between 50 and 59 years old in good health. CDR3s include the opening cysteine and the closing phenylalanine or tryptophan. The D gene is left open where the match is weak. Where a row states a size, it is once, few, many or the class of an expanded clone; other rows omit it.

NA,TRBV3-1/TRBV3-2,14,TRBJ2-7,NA,TGTGCCAGCAGCCAAGACTACGTCTCCTACGAGCAGTACTTC,CASSQDYVSYEQYF
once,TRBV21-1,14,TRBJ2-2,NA,TGTGCCAGCAGCAAACGACAGGGCACCGGGGAGCTGTTTTTT,CASSKRQGTGELFF
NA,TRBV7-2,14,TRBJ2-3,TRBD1,TGTGCCAGCAGCCAGGGACAGGCCACAGATACGCAGTATTTT,CASSQGQATDTQYF
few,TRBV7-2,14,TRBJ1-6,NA,TGTGCCAGCAGCGCCGGCCGGTCGGGTTCACCCCTCCACTTT,CASSAGRSGSPLHF
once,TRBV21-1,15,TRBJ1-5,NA,TGTGCCAGCAGCAAAGAAAGGGGGTCTTCGGTAGCCCAGCATTTT,CASSKERGSSVAQHF
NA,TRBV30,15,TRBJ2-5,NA,TGTGCCTGGAGTGTGGGTAGGGGGGCTCGGGAGACCCAGTACTTC,CAWSVGRGARETQYF
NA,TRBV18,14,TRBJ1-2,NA,TGTGCCAGCTCCGCCAACAGACAAACAGGGGGCTACACCTTC,CASSANRQTGGYTF
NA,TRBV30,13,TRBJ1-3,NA,TGTGCCTGGAGTGGACACGGTGGTGGCACCATATATTTT,CAWSGHGGGTIYF
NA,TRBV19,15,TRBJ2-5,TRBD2,TGTGCCAGTAGTATGGGTAGCGGGGTAGCGGAGACCCAGTACTTC,CASSMGSGVAETQYF
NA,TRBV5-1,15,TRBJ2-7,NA,TGCGCCAGCAGCTTGGGAACAGGGAACCCCTACGAGCAGTACTTC,CASSLGTGNPYEQYF
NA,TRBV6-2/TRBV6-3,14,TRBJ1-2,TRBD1,TGTGCCAGCAGTTACGGACACAGGGGGAATGGCTACACCTTC,CASSYGHRGNGYTF
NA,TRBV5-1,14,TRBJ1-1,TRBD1,TGCGCCAGCAGCTTGAGGACAGGGAGTAATGAAGCTTTCTTT,CASSLRTGSNEAFF
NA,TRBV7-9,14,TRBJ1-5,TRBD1,TGTGCCAGCAGCCAAGGGACAGGGAATCAGCCCCAGCATTTT,CASSQGTGNQPQHF
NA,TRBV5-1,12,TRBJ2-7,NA,TGCGCCAGCAGCGTCCTAGGGCCCGAGCAGTACTTC,CASSVLGPEQYF
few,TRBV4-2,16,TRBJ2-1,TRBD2,TGTGCCAGCAGCCAAGAAACTAGCGGGGGGTGGGGTGAGCAGTTCTTC,CASSQETSGGWGEQFF
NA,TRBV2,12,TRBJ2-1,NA,TGTGCCAGCAGTGGGGACCTCAATGAGCAGTTCTTC,CASSGDLNEQFF
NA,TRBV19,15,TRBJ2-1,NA,TGTGCCAGTAGTATAACGGCCACCAACAGCAATGAGCAGTTCTTC,CASSITATNSNEQFF
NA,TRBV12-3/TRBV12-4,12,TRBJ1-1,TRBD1,TGTGCCAGCAGTTTACTTGCAGGGGGGGCTTTCTTT,CASSLLAGGAFF
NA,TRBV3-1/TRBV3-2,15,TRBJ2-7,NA,TGTGCCAGCAGTGATATCCCGGGTCAGCCCTACGAGCAGTACTTC,CASSDIPGQPYEQYF
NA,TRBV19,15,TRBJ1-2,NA,TGTGCCAGTAGTATACATAGTGGGCCTATCTATGGCTACACCTTC,CASSIHSGPIYGYTF
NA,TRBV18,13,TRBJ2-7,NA,TGTGCCAGCTCACCACTCGGACAGTACGAGCAGTACTTC,CASSPLGQYEQYF
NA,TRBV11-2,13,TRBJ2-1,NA,TGTGCCAGCAGCTTAGATTCCTACAATGAGCAGTTCTTC,CASSLDSYNEQFF
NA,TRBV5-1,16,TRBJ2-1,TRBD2,TGCGCCAGCCAACTAGCGGGATACCACTCCTACAATGAGCAGTTCTTC,CASQLAGYHSYNEQFF
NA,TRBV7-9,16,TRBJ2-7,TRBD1,TGTGCCAGCAGCCCGGCAGGGGGACAGGGGTCTAATGAGCAGTACTTC,CASSPAGGQGSNEQYF
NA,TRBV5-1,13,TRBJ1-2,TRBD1,TGCGCCAGCACCAGACAGGGGAGCTATGGCTACACCTTC,CASTRQGSYGYTF
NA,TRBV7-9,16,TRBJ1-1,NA,TGTGCCAGCAGCTCATCCCGTTCCTGGGAGAACACTGAAGCTTTCTTT,CASSSSRSWENTEAFF
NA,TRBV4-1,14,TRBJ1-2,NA,TGCGCCAGCAGCCAAGAAAGGACAGCGTATGGCTACACCTTC,CASSQERTAYGYTF